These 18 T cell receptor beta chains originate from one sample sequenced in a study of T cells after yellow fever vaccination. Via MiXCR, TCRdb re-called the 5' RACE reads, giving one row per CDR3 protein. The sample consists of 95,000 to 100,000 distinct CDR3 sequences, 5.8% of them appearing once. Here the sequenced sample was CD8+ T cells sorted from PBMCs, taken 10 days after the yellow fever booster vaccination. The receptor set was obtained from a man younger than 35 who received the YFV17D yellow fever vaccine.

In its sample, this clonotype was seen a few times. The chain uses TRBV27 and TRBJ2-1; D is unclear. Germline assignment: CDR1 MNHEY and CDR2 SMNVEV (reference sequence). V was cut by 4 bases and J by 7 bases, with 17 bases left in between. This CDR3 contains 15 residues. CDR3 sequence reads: CASSSLPLGKNEQFF. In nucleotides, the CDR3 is TGTGCCAGCAGTTCCCTCCCACTGGGCAAGAATGAGCAGTTCTTC.

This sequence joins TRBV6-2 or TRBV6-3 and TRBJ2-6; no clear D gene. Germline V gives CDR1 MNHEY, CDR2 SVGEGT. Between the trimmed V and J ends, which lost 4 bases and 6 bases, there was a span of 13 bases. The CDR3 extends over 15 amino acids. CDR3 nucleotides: TGTGCCAGCAGTTTGAGAAATGCACAGGCCAACGTCCTGACTTTC. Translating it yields CASSLRNAQANVLTF.

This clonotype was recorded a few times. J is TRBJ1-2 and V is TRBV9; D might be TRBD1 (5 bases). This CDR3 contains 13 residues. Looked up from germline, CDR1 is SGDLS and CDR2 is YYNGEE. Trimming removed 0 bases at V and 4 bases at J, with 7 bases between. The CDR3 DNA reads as TGTGCCAGCAGCGTAGGGGGCACCTATGGCTACACCTTC. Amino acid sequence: CASSVGGTYGYTF.

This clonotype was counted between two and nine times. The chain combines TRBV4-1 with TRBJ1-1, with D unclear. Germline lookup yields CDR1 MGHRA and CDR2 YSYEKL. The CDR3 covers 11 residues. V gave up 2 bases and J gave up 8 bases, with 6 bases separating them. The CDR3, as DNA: TGCGCCAGCAGCCAAAGAGGAGAAGCTTTCTTT. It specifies CASSQRGEAFF.

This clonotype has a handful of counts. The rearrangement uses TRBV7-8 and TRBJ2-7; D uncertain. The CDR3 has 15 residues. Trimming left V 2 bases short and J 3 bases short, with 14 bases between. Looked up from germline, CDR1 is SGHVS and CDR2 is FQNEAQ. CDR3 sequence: CASSLYGPTIYEQYF. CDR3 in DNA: TGTGCCAGCAGCTTATATGGGCCTACCATCTACGAGCAGTACTTC.

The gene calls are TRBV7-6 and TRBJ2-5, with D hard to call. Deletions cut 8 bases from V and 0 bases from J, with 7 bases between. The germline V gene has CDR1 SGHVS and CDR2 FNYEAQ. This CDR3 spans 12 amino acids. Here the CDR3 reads CASAMYQETQYF. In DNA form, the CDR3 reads TGTGCCAGCGCTATGTACCAAGAGACCCAGTACTTC.

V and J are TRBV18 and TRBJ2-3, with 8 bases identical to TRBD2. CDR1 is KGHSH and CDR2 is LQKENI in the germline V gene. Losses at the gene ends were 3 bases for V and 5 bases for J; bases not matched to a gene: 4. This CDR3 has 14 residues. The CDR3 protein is CASSPGLAGDTQYF. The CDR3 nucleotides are TGTGCCAGCTCACCCGGACTAGCCGGAGATACGCAGTATTTT.

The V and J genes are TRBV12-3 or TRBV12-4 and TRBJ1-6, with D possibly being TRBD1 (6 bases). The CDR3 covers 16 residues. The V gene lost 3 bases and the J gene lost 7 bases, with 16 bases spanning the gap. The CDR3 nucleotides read TGTGCCAGCAGTTTTCGCCCGGGGGGGGCGAATTCACCCCTCCACTTT. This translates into CASSFRPGGANSPLHF.

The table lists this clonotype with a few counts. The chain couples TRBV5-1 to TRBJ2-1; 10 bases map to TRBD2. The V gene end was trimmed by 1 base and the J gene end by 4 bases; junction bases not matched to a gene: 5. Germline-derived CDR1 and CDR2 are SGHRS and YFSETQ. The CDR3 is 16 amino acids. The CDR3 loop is CASSLLGLAEYNEQFF. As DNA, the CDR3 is TGCGCCAGCAGCTTGCTCGGACTAGCGGAATACAATGAGCAGTTCTTC. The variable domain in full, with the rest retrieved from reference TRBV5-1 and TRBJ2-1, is KAGVTQTPRYLIKTRGQQVTLSCSPISGHRSVSWYQQTPGQGLQFLFEYFSETQRNKGNFPGRFSGRQFSNSRSEMNVSTLELGDSALYLCASSLLGLAEYNEQFFGPGTRLTVL.

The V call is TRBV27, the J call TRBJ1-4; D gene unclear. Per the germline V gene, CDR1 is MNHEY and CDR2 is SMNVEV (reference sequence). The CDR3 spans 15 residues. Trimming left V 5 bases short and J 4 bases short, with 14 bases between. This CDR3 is CASSPSRSFNEKLFF. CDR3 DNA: TGTGCCAGCAGTCCTTCTAGGAGCTTTAATGAAAAACTGTTTTTT.

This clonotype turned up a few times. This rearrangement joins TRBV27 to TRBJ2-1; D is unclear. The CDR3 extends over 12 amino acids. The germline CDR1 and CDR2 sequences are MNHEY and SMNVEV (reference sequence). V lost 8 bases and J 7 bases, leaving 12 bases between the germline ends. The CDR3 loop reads CASGDPRNEQFF. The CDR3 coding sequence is TGTGCCAGCGGCGATCCAAGGAATGAGCAGTTCTTC.

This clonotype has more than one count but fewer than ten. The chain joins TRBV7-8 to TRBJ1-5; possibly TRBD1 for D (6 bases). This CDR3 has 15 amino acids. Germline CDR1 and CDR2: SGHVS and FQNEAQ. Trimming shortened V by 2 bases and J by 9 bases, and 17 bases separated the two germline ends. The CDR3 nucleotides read TGTGCCAGCAGCTTAACGACAGGCCTCGATCGGCCCCAGCATTTT. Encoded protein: CASSLTTGLDRPQHF.

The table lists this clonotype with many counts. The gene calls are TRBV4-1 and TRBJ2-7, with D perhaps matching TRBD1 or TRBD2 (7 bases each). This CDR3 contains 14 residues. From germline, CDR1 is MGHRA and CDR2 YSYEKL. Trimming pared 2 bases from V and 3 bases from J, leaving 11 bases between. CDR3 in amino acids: CASSQQGGDYEQYF. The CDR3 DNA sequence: TGCGCCAGCAGCCAACAGGGGGGGGACTACGAGCAGTACTTC.

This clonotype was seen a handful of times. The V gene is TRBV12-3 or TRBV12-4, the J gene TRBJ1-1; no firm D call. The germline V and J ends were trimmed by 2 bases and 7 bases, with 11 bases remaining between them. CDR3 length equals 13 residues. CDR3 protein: CASSLSEQFEAFF. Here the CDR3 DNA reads TGTGCCAGCAGTTTATCGGAGCAGTTTGAAGCTTTCTTT.

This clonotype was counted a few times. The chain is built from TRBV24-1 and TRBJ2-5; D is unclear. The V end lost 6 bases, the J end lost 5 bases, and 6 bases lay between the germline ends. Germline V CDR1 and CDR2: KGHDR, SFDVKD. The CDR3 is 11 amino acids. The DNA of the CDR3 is TGTGCCACCAGTTTCGGGGAGACCCAGTACTTC. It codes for CATSFGETQYF.

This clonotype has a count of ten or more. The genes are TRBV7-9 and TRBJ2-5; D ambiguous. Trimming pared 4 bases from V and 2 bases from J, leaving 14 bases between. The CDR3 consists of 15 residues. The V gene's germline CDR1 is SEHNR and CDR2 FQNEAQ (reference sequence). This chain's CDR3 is CASSSMSRPQETQYF. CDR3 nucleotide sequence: TGTGCCAGCAGCTCAATGTCCCGGCCGCAAGAGACCCAGTACTTC. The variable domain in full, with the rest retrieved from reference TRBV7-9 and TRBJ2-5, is DTGVSQNPRHKITKRGQNVTFRCDPISEHNRLYWYRQTLGQGPEFLTYFQNEAQLEKSRLLSDRFSAERPKGSFSTLEIQRTEQGDSAMYLCASSSMSRPQETQYFGPGTRLLVL.

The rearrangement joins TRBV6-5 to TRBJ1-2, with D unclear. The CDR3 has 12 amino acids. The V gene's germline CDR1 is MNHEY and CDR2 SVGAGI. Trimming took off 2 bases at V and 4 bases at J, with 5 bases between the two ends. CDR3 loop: CASSYTGYGYTF. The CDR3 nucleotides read TGTGCCAGCAGTTACACGGGCTATGGCTACACCTTC.

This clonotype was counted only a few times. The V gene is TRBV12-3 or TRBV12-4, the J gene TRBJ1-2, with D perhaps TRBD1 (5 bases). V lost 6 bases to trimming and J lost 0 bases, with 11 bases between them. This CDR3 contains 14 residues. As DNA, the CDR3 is TGTGCCAGCAGCCTGGGGCCTGCTAACTATGGCTACACCTTC. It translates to CASSLGPANYGYTF.